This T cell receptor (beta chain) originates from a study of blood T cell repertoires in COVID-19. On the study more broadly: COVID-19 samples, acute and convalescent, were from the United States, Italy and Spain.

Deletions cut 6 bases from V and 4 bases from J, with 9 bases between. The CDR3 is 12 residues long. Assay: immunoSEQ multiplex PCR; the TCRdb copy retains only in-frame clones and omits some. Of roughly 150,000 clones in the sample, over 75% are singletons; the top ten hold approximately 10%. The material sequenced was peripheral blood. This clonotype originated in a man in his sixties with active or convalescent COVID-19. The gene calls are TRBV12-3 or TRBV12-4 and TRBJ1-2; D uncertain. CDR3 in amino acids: CASSLNSYGYTF. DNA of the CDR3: TGTGCCAGCAGCTTGAACAGCTATGGCTACACCTTC.